This passage covers 32 T cell receptor beta chains from one sample sequenced in a study of cytomegalovirus exposure and HLA in healthy donors. Use of 60 Vbeta and 13 Jbeta primers characterized the PCR. Produced via immunoSEQ multiplex PCR; TCRdb's table is partial and in-frame only. The top ten hold about 15% of the sample, which has about 90,000 clones, nearly 70% seen once. The sample taken for sequencing was PBMCs. Source of these receptors: a woman in her fifties or sixties in good health and CMV-seropositive.

This clone has a handful of counts. V and J are TRBV7-8 and TRBJ2-3; D gene ambiguous. The length of the CDR3 is 11 residues. CDR1 is SGHVS, CDR2 FQNEAQ, per germline. Deletions cut 5 bases from V and 2 bases from J, with 2 bases between. CDR3 sequence (DNA): TGTGCCAGCAGCCACACAGATACGCAGTATTTT. This codes for CASSHTDTQYF.

This chain connects TRBV2 to TRBJ2-3; D uncertain. Trimming left V 4 bases short and J 2 bases short, with 7 bases between. Per germline, CDR1 SNHLY and CDR2 FYNNEI. The CDR3 sequence is 13 residues long. The CDR3: CASSVHNTDTQYF. The DNA of the CDR3 is TGTGCCAGCAGTGTCCACAACACAGATACGCAGTATTTT.

V is TRBV30 and J is TRBJ1-1, with D possibly TRBD1 on 5 matching bases. Per the germline V gene, CDR1 is GTSNPN and CDR2 is SVGIG (reference sequence). There are 12 residues in the CDR3. Trimming removed 0 bases at V and 11 bases at J, with 13 bases between. Here the CDR3 DNA reads TGTGCCTGGAGTGTCGGGGGTAAGGGGGCTTTCTTT. Its translation: CAWSVGGKGAFF.

J is TRBJ2-3 and V is TRBV19; no firm D call. The CDR3 has 13 residues. Germline values: CDR1 LNHDA, CDR2 SQIVND (reference sequence). The V end was cut by 2 bases, the J end by 5 bases, with 8 bases between. The CDR3 is CASSIPTGDTQYF. In nucleotides, the CDR3 is TGTGCCAGTAGTATACCTACCGGAGATACGCAGTATTTT.

The chain is built from TRBV5-6 and TRBJ1-2; 12 bases fit TRBD1. Looked up from germline, CDR1 is SGHDT and CDR2 is YYEEEE. There are 15 residues in the CDR3. Trimming cost V 4 bases and J 5 bases; bases outside gene matches: 6. This chain's CDR3 is CASSLGQGAVYGYTF. In DNA form, the CDR3 reads TGTGCCAGCAGCCTGGGACAGGGGGCCGTGTATGGCTACACCTTC.

V is TRBV9 and J is TRBJ2-7; D perhaps matches TRBD2 (7 bases). This CDR3 contains 14 residues. Germline V CDR1 and CDR2: SGDLS, YYNGEE. The V gene lost 0 bases and the J gene lost 9 bases, with 16 bases spanning the gap. The CDR3 DNA follows: TGTGCCAGCAGCGTAGGGGGGGGGCTTGAAGGGCAGTACTTC. Its translation is CASSVGGGLEGQYF.

The chain couples TRBV12-5 to TRBJ2-3, with D maybe TRBD2 (6 bases). Germline assignment: CDR1 LGHNT and CDR2 FRNRAP. Trimming left V 4 bases short and J 11 bases short, with 31 bases between. This CDR3 region has 18 residues. For the CDR3, the DNA is TGTGCTAGTGGTTGGTTCGATCTGTCCTCCGGAGGGGTCGGGGTGCAGTATTTT. It is translated as CASGWFDLSSGGVGVQYF.

This chain connects TRBV5-4 to TRBJ2-2; no clear D gene. Germline V gene lookup returns CDR1 SGHNT and CDR2 YYREEE (reference sequence). Trimming cost V 0 bases and J 1 base, with 10 bases left between them. This CDR3 has 16 residues. The CDR3 DNA is TGTGCCAGCAGCTTGGAGGCAGCGATGAACACCGGGGAGCTGTTTTTT. This translates into CASSLEAAMNTGELFF.

The rearrangement links TRBV6-5 to TRBJ1-2; no clear D gene. Trimming took 5 bases from V and 3 from J, leaving 10 bases between them. CDR1 and CDR2 from the germline V gene are MNHEY and SVGAGI. This CDR3 is 13 amino acids long. The CDR3 sequence is CASSEGSHYGYTF. Here the CDR3 DNA reads TGTGCCAGCAGTGAAGGGAGTCACTATGGCTACACCTTC.

This clone was counted once. Compared with germline, one end of the junction differs, possibly owing to a read error. The V call is TRBV7-7, the J call TRBJ2-7, with 15 bases fitting TRBD2. In germline, CDR1 is SSHAT, CDR2 FNYEAQ (reference sequence). The CDR3 has 14 residues. For the CDR3, the DNA is TGTGCTAGCAGCCAGGGACTAGCGGGAGGTGAGCAGTACTTC. It translates to CASSQGLAGGEQYF.

The J gene is TRBJ2-3, the V gene TRBV2; 7 bases are shared with TRBD1. The CDR3 extends over 14 amino acids. Per germline, CDR1 SNHLY and CDR2 FYNNEI. The ends lost 6 bases at V and 1 base at J; junction bases unmatched: 4. The CDR3 here is CASRNQGGTDTQYF. CDR3 DNA: TGTGCCAGCAGGAATCAGGGGGGCACAGATACGCAGTATTTT. The variable domain in full, with the rest retrieved from reference TRBV2 and TRBJ2-3, is EPEVTQTPSHQVTQMGQEVILRCVPISNHLYFYWYRQILGQKVEFLVSFYNNEISEKSEIFDDQFSVERPDGSNFTLKIRSTKLEDSAMYFCASRNQGGTDTQYFGPGTRLTVL.

V gene TRBV4-3 combines with J gene TRBJ1-1, with 7 bases fitting TRBD1. Per germline, CDR1 LGHNA and CDR2 YSLEER. The CDR3 is made up of 15 amino acids. V was pared by 4 bases and J by 1 base, with 6 bases of the junction left unmatched. The CDR3 loop reads CASSRPGTANTEAFF. The CDR3 nucleotides are TGCGCCAGCAGCCGGCCCGGGACAGCGAACACTGAAGCTTTCTTT.

This clone was counted once. This chain uses TRBV11-2 with TRBJ1-1; no firm D call. V was cut by 1 base and J by 5 bases, with 11 bases left in between. Germline V gene sequence: CDR1 SGHAT, CDR2 FQNNGV. The CDR3 length is 14 residues. The CDR3 DNA reads TGTGCCAGCAGCTTAGCCGGGATTCAAACTGAAGCTTTCTTT. It codes for CASSLAGIQTEAFF.

This chain connects TRBV27 to TRBJ1-6, with D perhaps matching TRBD1 (5 bases). This CDR3 has 12 amino acids. V dropped 5 bases and J dropped 11 bases, with 10 bases sitting between them. Germline V gene sequence: CDR1 MNHEY, CDR2 SMNVEV (reference sequence). The CDR3 DNA is TGTGCCAGCAGTCAAACAGGAGCACCCCTCCACTTT. It encodes CASSQTGAPLHF.

V and J are TRBV7-3 and TRBJ2-2, with 8 bases identical to TRBD2. Germline V gene data show CDR1 as SGHTA and CDR2 as FQGTGA. CDR3 length: 16 residues. The junction had 8 bases not matched to a gene; V was cut back by 5 bases and J by 3 bases. CDR3 in amino acids: CASSLRTSIDTGELFF. CDR3 DNA: TGTGCCAGCAGCCTCCGGACTAGCATCGACACCGGGGAGCTGTTTTTT.

The sample holds a few counts of this clone. This chain links TRBV5-1 with TRBJ2-3; 10 bases match TRBD1. The CDR3 runs to 15 residues. Trimming cost V 1 base and J 3 bases; bases outside gene matches: 2. The germline gives CDR1 SGHRS, CDR2 YFSETQ. CDR3 nucleotide sequence: TGCGCCAGCAGCTTGACGGACAGGGGGACAGATACGCAGTATTTT. Residues: CASSLTDRGTDTQYF.

The CDR3 DNA follows: TGTGCCAGCAGCCCGGGGATGGGGGGGGGAACCTACGAGCAGTACTTC. It codes for CASSPGMGGGTYEQYF. The chain uses TRBV5-4 and TRBJ2-7, with 7 bases fitting TRBD2. CDR1 and CDR2 from the germline V gene are SGHNT and YYREEE (reference sequence). J gave up 2 bases and V 4 bases, and 12 bases lay outside the gene matches. The CDR3 length is 16 residues.

V and J are TRBV6-6 and TRBJ1-1; D perhaps matches TRBD1 (6 bases). The CDR3 runs 13 residues. Germline loops: CDR1 MNHNY, CDR2 SVGAGI (reference sequence). V lost 5 bases and J 4 bases, leaving 11 bases between the germline ends. The CDR3 DNA is TGTGCCAGCAGTAGTACAGGGACCACTGAAGCTTTCTTT. This encodes CASSSTGTTEAFF.

V gene TRBV7-2 combines with J gene TRBJ2-7; unclear D gene. Between the trimmed V and J ends, which lost 1 base and 0 bases, there was a span of 7 bases. Germline V gene sequence: CDR1 SGHTA, CDR2 FQGNSA. The CDR3 has 14 amino acids. The CDR3 nucleotides read TGTGCCAGCAGCTTAGGACTTATCTCCTACGAGCAGTACTTC. The encoded protein is CASSLGLISYEQYF.

This clone was detected only a few times. This chain joins TRBV7-6 and TRBJ2-5; no definite D call. V shed 2 bases and J shed 2 bases, with 9 bases lying between them. CDR1 and CDR2 (germline): SGHVS, FNYEAQ. The CDR3 spans 14 residues. The DNA of the CDR3 is TGTGCCAGCAGCTTACGAGGTACTCAAGAGACCCAGTACTTC. Translation: CASSLRGTQETQYF.

This clone was found once. The chain has TRBV6-5 and TRBJ1-1, with a weak D call TRBD1 (5 bases). Trimming removed 2 bases at V and 0 bases at J, with 13 bases between. The germline CDR1 and CDR2 sequences are MNHEY and SVGAGI. This CDR3 is 16 amino acids long. The CDR3 DNA reads TGTGCCAGCAGTTACGGGGCCGATCCCTTGAACACTGAAGCTTTCTTT. This codes for CASSYGADPLNTEAFF.

A single count supports this clone. The rearrangement joins TRBV10-3 to TRBJ1-5; 7 bases map to TRBD1. Trimming cost V 4 bases and J 1 base; bases outside gene matches: 4. The CDR3 loop spans 15 amino acids. CDR1 is ENHRY and CDR2 is SYGVKD in the germline V gene. The CDR3, as DNA: TGTGCCATCAGTGGAACGACAGGGAGCAATCAGCCCCAGCATTTT. Its protein is CAISGTTGSNQPQHF.

The V call is TRBV13, the J call TRBJ2-7, with a weak D call TRBD1 (5 bases). Trimming removed 0 bases at V and 3 bases at J, with 12 bases between. There are 15 residues in the CDR3. Germline values: CDR1 PRHDT, CDR2 FYEKMQ (reference sequence). Written as DNA, the CDR3 is TGTGCCAGCAGCTTAGGGGCATCCAGGGTCTACGAGCAGTACTTC. Residues: CASSLGASRVYEQYF.

The chain carries TRBV6-4 and TRBJ2-1; 7 bases map to TRBD1. The CDR3 sequence is 14 residues long. V shed 6 bases and J 7 bases; nucleotides not matched to a gene: 9. Germline lookup yields CDR1 MRHNA and CDR2 SNTAGT. The CDR3 DNA reads TGTGCCAGCAGCGCCGGGACAGCCAGTAATGAGCAGTTCTTC. Its translation: CASSAGTASNEQFF.

This chain connects TRBV7-2 to TRBJ2-1; TRBD2 matches at 9 bases. The germline V gene encodes CDR1 SGHTA and CDR2 FQGNSA. The CDR3 is made up of 16 amino acids. Trimming at V came to 2 bases and at J to 4 bases, leaving 6 bases not matched to a gene. The CDR3 nucleotides are TGTGCCAGCAGCTTACCCCAGCGGGAGGTTTACAATGAGCAGTTCTTC. It encodes CASSLPQREVYNEQFF.

The V gene is TRBV4-1, the J gene TRBJ1-2; D is uncertain. In germline, CDR1 is MGHRA, CDR2 YSYEKL. This CDR3 contains 18 residues. V dropped 1 base and J dropped 4 bases, with 22 bases sitting between them. The CDR3 nucleotides are TGCGCCAGCAGCCAAGGAACCCGATCAACCCAGGAAATCTATGGCTACACCTTC. Protein product: CASSQGTRSTQEIYGYTF.

The V call is TRBV9, the J call TRBJ2-2; 7 bases align to TRBD1. Unmatched junction bases numbered 9, after V lost 4 bases and J lost 6 bases. Germline lookup yields CDR1 SGDLS and CDR2 YYNGEE. The CDR3 covers 15 residues. The chain's CDR3 is CASSSLRGSAGELFF. The CDR3 DNA sequence: TGTGCCAGCAGCTCCCTCAGGGGGAGTGCCGGGGAGCTGTTTTTT.

This chain links TRBV19 with TRBJ1-5, with 8 bases that match TRBD1. Germline CDR1 reads LNHDA; CDR2 reads SQIVND (reference sequence). CDR3 length: 14 residues. V lost 3 bases to trimming and J lost 7 bases; unmatched junction nucleotides: 5. This CDR3 is CASSITGGNQPQHF. CDR3 nucleotides: TGTGCCAGTAGTATCACAGGGGGTAACCAGCCCCAGCATTTT.

The chain joins TRBV7-3 to TRBJ2-7, with 7 bases lining up with TRBD1. This CDR3 comprises 14 residues. The trim removed 3 bases at V and 1 base at J, leaving 3 bases unmatched. Germline V CDR1 and CDR2: SGHTA, FQGTGA. The CDR3: CASSLDRLSYEQYF. The DNA of the CDR3 is TGTGCCAGCAGCTTGGACAGGTTATCCTACGAGCAGTACTTC.

CDR3 loop: CSGAWSNKETQYF. The DNA for the CDR3 is TGCAGCGGCGCGTGGTCTAATAAAGAGACCCAGTACTTC. The chain carries TRBV29-1 and TRBJ2-5; no clear D. Germline assignment: CDR1 SQVTM and CDR2 ANQGSEA. This CDR3 has 13 residues. Deletions cut 7 bases from V and 3 bases from J, with 15 bases between.

The J gene is TRBJ1-2, the V gene TRBV30, with a weak D call TRBD1 (5 bases). The CDR3 is 16 residues long. V was shortened by 0 bases and J by 3 bases, with 17 bases between the two germline ends. Germline assignment: CDR1 GTSNPN and CDR2 SVGIG (reference sequence). In nucleotides, the CDR3 is TGTGCCTGGAGTGTAATAACAGGAGCAGTGGACTATGGCTACACCTTC. Amino acids: CAWSVITGAVDYGYTF.

The chain couples TRBV4-3 to TRBJ2-1, with D maybe TRBD2 (6 bases). The CDR3 spans 16 residues. In germline, CDR1 is LGHNA, CDR2 YSLEER. The V end was cut by 1 base, the J end by 9 bases, with 19 bases between. The CDR3 protein is CASSQVDGRFRSEQFF. As DNA, the CDR3 is TGCGCCAGCAGCCAAGTCGACGGGAGATTCCGGAGTGAGCAGTTCTTC.